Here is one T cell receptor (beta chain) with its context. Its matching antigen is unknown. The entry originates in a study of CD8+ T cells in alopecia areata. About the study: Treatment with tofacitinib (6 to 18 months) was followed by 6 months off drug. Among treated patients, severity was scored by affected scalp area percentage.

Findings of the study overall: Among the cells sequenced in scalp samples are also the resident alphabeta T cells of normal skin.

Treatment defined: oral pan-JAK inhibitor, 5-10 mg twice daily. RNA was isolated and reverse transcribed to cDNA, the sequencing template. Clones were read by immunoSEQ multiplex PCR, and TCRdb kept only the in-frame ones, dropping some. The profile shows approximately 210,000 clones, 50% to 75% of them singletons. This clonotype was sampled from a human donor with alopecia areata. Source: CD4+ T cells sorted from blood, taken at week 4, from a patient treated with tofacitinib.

The CDR3 reads CASSPTWGTEAFF. CDR3 in DNA: TGTGCCAGCTCACCTACTTGGGGCACTGAAGCTTTCTTT. The J gene is TRBJ1-1, the V gene TRBV18; the D is unclear. The CDR3 is made up of 13 amino acids. The germline V gene encodes CDR1 KGHSH and CDR2 LQKENI. Trimming shortened V by 3 bases and J by 4 bases, and 9 bases separated the two germline ends. The full variable domain, with the rest looked up from reference TRBV18 and TRBJ1-1, is NAGVMQNPRHLVRRRGQEARLRCSPMKGHSHVYWYRQLPEEGLKFMVYLQKENIIDESGMPKERFSAEFPKEGPSILRIQQVVRGDSAAYFCASSPTWGTEAFFGQGTRLTVV.